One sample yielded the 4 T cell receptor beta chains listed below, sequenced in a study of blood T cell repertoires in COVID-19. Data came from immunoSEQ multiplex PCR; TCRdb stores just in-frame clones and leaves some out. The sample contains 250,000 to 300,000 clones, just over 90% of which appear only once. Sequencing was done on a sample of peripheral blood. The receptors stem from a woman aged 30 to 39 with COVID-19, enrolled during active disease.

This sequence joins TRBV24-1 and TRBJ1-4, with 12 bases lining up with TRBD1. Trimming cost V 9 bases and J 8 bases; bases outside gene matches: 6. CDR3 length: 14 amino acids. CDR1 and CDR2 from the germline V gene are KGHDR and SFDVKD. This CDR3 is CATYWDRGREKLFF. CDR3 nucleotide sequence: TGTGCCACCTATTGGGACAGGGGGCGAGAAAAACTGTTTTTT.

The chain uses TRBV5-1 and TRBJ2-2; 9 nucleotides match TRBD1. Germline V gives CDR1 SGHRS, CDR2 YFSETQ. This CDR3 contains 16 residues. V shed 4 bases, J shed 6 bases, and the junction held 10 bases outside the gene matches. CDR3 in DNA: TGCGCCAGCAGCCAACAAACAGGGGGCAGTGCCGGGGAGCTGTTTTTT. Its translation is CASSQQTGGSAGELFF. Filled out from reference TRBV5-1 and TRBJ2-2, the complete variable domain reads KAGVTQTPRYLIKTRGQQVTLSCSPISGHRSVSWYQQTPGQGLQFLFEYFSETQRNKGNFPGRFSGRQFSNSRSEMNVSTLELGDSALYLCASSQQTGGSAGELFFGEGSRLTVL.

The DNA of the CDR3 is TGCGCCAGCAGACGGGAGGTGGGCACCGGGGAGCTGTTTTTT. Amino acid sequence: CASRREVGTGELFF. The V and J genes are TRBV5-1 and TRBJ2-2; 7 bases agree with TRBD2. Germline loops: CDR1 SGHRS, CDR2 YFSETQ. This CDR3 has 14 amino acids. V trimming: 5 bases; J trimming: 4 bases; junction bases outside the gene matches: 5.

The DNA of the CDR3 is TGTGCCAGCAGTTTACTGCCGCCCTCCGGGAAGGGCTACACCTTC. Protein product: CASSLLPPSGKGYTF. The chain has TRBV27 and TRBJ1-2; D gene uncertain. The germline gives CDR1 MNHEY, CDR2 SMNVEV (reference sequence). The CDR3 loop spans 15 amino acids. V gave up 2 bases and J gave up 8 bases, with 18 bases separating them.